The 5 T cell receptor beta chains below come from one sample, sequenced in a study of T cell responses to AZD1222 COVID-19 vaccine. Method: immunoSEQ multiplex PCR; TCRdb's copy keeps in-frame clones and lacks some. The sample lists about 180,000 clones; approximately 94% were seen once. Sequenced material: peripheral blood, taken 28 days after the second AZD1222 dose. The source is an adult who received the AZD1222 COVID-19 vaccine.

The V gene is TRBV2, the J gene TRBJ1-5, with TRBD1 as a possible D gene (5 bases). The CDR3 extends over 14 amino acids. Germline V gene data show CDR1 as SNHLY and CDR2 as FYNNEI. The germline V and J ends were trimmed by 4 bases and 5 bases, with 12 bases remaining between them. This CDR3 is CASSVRVQDQPQHF. CDR3 sequence (DNA): TGTGCCAGCAGTGTCAGGGTGCAGGATCAGCCCCAGCATTTT.

The rearrangement links TRBV11-3 to TRBJ1-4; D is ambiguous. CDR3 length: 13 residues. With 1 base removed from V and 8 bases from J, the gap between germline ends came to 8 bases. Germline lookup yields CDR1 SGHNT and CDR2 YENEEA. The CDR3 nucleotides are TGTGCCAGCAGCTTAGGGCCGGGAGAAAAACTGTTTTTT. It codes for CASSLGPGEKLFF.

CDR3 in amino acids: CAWKVLGQLYNSPLHF. CDR3 coding DNA: TGTGCCTGGAAGGTGCTGGGCCAGCTCTATAATTCACCCCTCCACTTT. V usage is TRBV30 and J usage is TRBJ1-6; no definite D call. This CDR3 has 16 amino acids. Looked up from germline, CDR1 is GTSNPN and CDR2 is SVGIG (reference sequence). V lost 4 bases to trimming and J lost 3 bases, with 16 bases between them.

This clone was picked up a small number of times. The chain employs TRBV5-4 and TRBJ1-4, with a possible D match to TRBD1 (5 bases). Between the trimmed V and J ends, which lost 4 bases and 7 bases, there was a span of 23 bases. From germline, CDR1 is SGHNT and CDR2 YYREEE (reference sequence). CDR3 length: 17 residues. The CDR3 coding sequence is TGTGCCAGCAGCCGAGTTGGAGGGGCGTTCGGTAGTGAAAAACTGTTTTTT. It specifies CASSRVGGAFGSEKLFF.

The chain couples TRBV5-1 to TRBJ1-2; D gene uncertain. This CDR3 is built from 14 residues. The V and J ends lost 0 bases and 2 bases respectively, with 8 bases between them. Germline V lookup: CDR1 SGHRS, CDR2 YFSETQ. CDR3 loop: CASSLVRNNYGYTF. The CDR3 DNA sequence: TGCGCCAGCAGCTTGGTCAGGAACAACTATGGCTACACCTTC.